This paragraph reports one T cell receptor (beta chain). What it binds is unknown. PCR used 60 Vbeta primers and 13 Jbeta primers. Libraries were prepared by immunoSEQ multiplex PCR; TCRdb keeps only in-frame clonotypes and omits some of them. The sample carries 200,000 to 250,000 clones, about 80% recorded once. CDR3 size: 15 residues. V lost 8 bases, J lost 2 bases, and 6 bases stayed unmatched. Germline V gene lookup returns CDR1 ENHRY and CDR2 SYGVKD. The sample comes from a study of cytomegalovirus exposure and HLA in healthy donors. Findings and caveats of the study: A link between a missense DCLRE1C variant and TCR beta V- and J-gene trimming emerged from a later analysis.

The TCR comes from an older woman in good health and CMV-seropositive. Sample: PBMCs. The genes are TRBV10-3 and TRBJ2-5; 12 bases are shared with TRBD2. The CDR3 sequence is CAIQKTSGSQETQYF. CDR3 in DNA: TGTGCCATCCAAAAGACTAGCGGGAGTCAAGAGACCCAGTACTTC.